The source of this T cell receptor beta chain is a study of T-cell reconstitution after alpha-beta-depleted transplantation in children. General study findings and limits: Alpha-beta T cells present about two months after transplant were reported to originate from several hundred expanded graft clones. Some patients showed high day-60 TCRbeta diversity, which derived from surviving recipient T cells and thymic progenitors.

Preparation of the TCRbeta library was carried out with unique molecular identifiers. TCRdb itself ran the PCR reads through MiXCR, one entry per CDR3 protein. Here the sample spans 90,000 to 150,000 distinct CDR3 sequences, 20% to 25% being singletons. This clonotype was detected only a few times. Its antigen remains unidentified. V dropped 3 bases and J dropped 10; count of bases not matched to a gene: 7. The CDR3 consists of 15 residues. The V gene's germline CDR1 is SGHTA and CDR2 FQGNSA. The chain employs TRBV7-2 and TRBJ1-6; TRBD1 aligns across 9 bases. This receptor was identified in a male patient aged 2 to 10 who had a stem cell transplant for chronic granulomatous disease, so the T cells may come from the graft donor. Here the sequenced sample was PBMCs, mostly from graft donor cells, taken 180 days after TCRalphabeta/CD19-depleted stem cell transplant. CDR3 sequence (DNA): TGTGCCAGCAGCTTCACGGGACAGGGAGCCTCACCCCTCCACTTT. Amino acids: CASSFTGQGASPLHF.